This T cell receptor beta chain was recovered during a study of T cell changes during pregnancy in multiple sclerosis (dated by TCRdb to between 2017 and 2020). In terms of the full investigation: Changes in the T cell repertoire over the course of pregnancy were examined in this study in women with multiple sclerosis.

Remarks on this clone: There is no known antigen for this receptor. Base qualities are not at hand, and no much larger clone is one base apart.

The germline V end is reduced by 4 bases and the J end by 6 bases; junction bases left unmatched: 5. Including the terminal cysteine and phenylalanine, the CDR3 comprises 13 residues. CDR3 DNA only is kept here, 39 bases in frame from base 1. CDR1 and CDR2, per the germline V gene, are SGHTA and FQGTGA. Library method: the immunoSEQ multiplex PCR assay. The immuneACCESS repertoire file appears here via TCRdb, limited to in-frame rearrangements. These files lack a portion of the clones; in checked studies, under half of the deficit traces to unresolved V genes, and the cause of the others is not known. Within this sample are around 44,000 clones, with 88% of them counted one time only. The biggest ten clones account for more than 0.95% of the sample.

This clonotype originated in a female donor with multiple sclerosis, enrolled in a pregnancy study. Material: CD4+ T cells from peripheral blood mononuclear cells, obtained in the second trimester of pregnancy. The chain is assembled from TRBV7-3 and TRBJ2-7, and TRBD1 matches 8 of the central bases. The DNA is TGTGCCAGCAGCTCGACAGGGGAAGGCGAGCAGTACTTC. It translates to CASSSTGEGEQYF.